In its sample, the clone carrying this T cell receptor beta chain was seen many times. The V gene lost 5 bases and the J gene lost 5 bases, with 15 bases spanning the gap. This CDR3 is built from 14 residues. The V gene's germline CDR1 is LGHDT and CDR2 YNNKEL (reference sequence). This sample is drawn from a study of T cells in Graves' hyperthyroidism and ophthalmopathy. Amplification of TCR beta CDR3 regions was performed using RNA transcripts as template. TCR CDR3 underwent first-round RT-PCR with the HTBI primer set. TCRdb called the multiplex PCR reads again in MiXCR, with one record for every CDR3 protein. This table has approximately 720,000 distinct CDR3 sequences, around a sixth appearing once. The PBMCs were sourced from fresh peripheral blood (about 9.7 ml).

The receptor's source is a woman aged 45-65 years with Graves' hyperthyroidism that later progressed to Graves' ophthalmopathy. This rearrangement joins TRBV3-1 to TRBJ1-2; the D gene is possibly TRBD1 (5 bases). Sample: blood. The CDR3 DNA follows: TGTGCCAGCAGCGGGGGGGGGTTGGTATATGGCTACACCTTC. Protein: CASSGGGLVYGYTF.